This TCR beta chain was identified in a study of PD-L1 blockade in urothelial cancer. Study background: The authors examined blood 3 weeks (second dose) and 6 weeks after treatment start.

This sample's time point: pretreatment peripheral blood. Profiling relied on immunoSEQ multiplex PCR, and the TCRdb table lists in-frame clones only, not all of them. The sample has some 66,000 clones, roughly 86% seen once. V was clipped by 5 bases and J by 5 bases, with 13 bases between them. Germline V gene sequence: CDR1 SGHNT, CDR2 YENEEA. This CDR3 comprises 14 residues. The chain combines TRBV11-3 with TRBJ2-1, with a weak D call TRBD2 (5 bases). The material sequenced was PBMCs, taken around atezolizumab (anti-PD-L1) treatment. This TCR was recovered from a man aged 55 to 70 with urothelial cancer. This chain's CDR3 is CASSRSFGDNEQFF. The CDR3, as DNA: TGTGCCAGCAGCCGTAGTTTCGGGGACAATGAGCAGTTCTTC.